This TCR beta chain originates from a study of shared T cell receptors in the human thymus (TCRdb year 2021). Describing the broader study: The study examined how the human thymus generates shared, self-reactive T-cell receptor alpha chains.

The library relied on the immunoSEQ multiplex PCR assay. Drawn from immuneACCESS, this table holds only the in-frame rearrangements with V and J called that TCRdb kept. Clones are partly lost; checked studies trace under half to an unresolved V gene and leave the rest unexplained. The sample includes some 640,000 clones, with around 87% observed a single time. Clones ranked in the top ten supply 0.0094% of the sample. In the case of this clone: Its antigen is unknown. Base quality data are lacking; no much larger clone is found one base away.

Separately, the same data were catalogued under a study of human thymus T cells. That second report states: The donors were immunologically healthy infants in Finland who had open corrective cardiac surgery for congenital heart defects. Thymus tissue was collected as surgical resects that were removed during corrective cardiac surgery. V and J gene segment usage appeared biased in both thymic and peripheral blood repertoires. The related research found that thymic TCR repertoires overlapped highly between unrelated individuals. The study characterized TCR alpha and beta repertoires from about 8 infant thymus samples and four related peripheral blood samples. Donor ages ranged from roughly 6 to 250 days, and the cohort comprised six male and a couple of female infants. Thymocytes were released mechanically from tissue and stored at -70 °C as pellets of roughly 9-32 million cells. A QIAsymphony instrument was used to extract genomic DNA from the frozen cell pellets. The immunoSEQ multiplex PCR assay was used to amplify the TCRB and TCRAD loci from a standardized amount of quality-controlled genomic DNA. The V(D)J region was spanned by amplicons of a length sufficient to cover the CDR3 and to identify V and J genes. Amplicon sequencing was performed on an Illumina platform through the commercial immunoSEQ service. Primer bias and sequencing errors were corrected as previously described, and TCRAD and TCRB definitions were based on the IMGT database. immunoSEQ Analyzer 3.0 and VDJTools were used for repertoire analysis, which covered basic statistics, V/J segment usage, diversity estimates, rarefaction and pairwise overlap. To estimate diversity, the Chao1, ChaoE, Efron-Thisted, Shannon and inverse Simpson indices were applied, and diversity was also estimated on datasets down-sampled to the smallest sample. Repertoire overlap was assessed by strict matching of CDR3 nucleotide sequence, V gene and J gene, and clustering was done by Jaccard-based multidimensional scaling. On average, thymus samples yielded about 810,000 unique TCRB clonotypes, whereas blood samples yielded some 92,000.

Sequenced input: thymocytes. The sequence was obtained from a boy in the first two years of life with a congenital heart defect. Donor details come from another sample of the same person, matched by shared clones.

The nucleotide sequence reads as follows: TGTGCCAGCAGTTTGCCCTGGGGAGTATGGGGTCCCTACGAGCAGTACTTC. This sequence encodes CASSLPWGVWGPYEQYF. The chain employs TRBV27 and TRBJ2-7; the D gene is possibly TRBD2, with 5 bases matching. CDR1 and CDR2 are drawn from the germline V gene (reference sequence): MNHEY, SMNVEV. V was cut back by 3 bases and J by 2 bases, leaving a gap of 20 bases between them. The CDR3, cysteine through phenylalanine, is 17 amino acids long. Kept here is only the CDR3 DNA, which spans 51 bases and is read in frame from base 1.